Shown below are 23 T cell receptor beta chains from a single sample sequenced in a study of OX40 agonist ivuxolimab in advanced cancers. Measured with immunoSEQ multiplex PCR; TCRdb has only the in-frame clones, and not every one. The sample shows tens of thousands of clones, 80% to 85% of them seen only once. This specimen consisted of CD4+ or CD8+ T cells sorted from blood, obtained in a trial of the OX40 agonist ivuxolimab. The receptors were gathered from an adult with an advanced solid tumor such as melanoma, head and neck, liver or kidney cancer.

This clone was counted a few times. The J gene is TRBJ1-2, the V gene TRBV7-4; TRBD1 matches at 8 bases. The V gene end was trimmed by 5 bases and the J gene end by 4 bases; junction bases not matched to a gene: 3. The germline V gene has CDR1 SGHVT and CDR2 SQSDAQ. The CDR3 loop spans 13 amino acids. CDR3 in amino acids: CASSQGQGYGYTF. The CDR3 DNA sequence: TGTGCCAGCAGCCAAGGACAGGGCTATGGCTACACCTTC.

The CDR3, as DNA: TGCAGCGTTCTACTTCCACGGGATAATGAAAAACTGTTTTTT. Translating gives CSVLLPRDNEKLFF. This sequence joins TRBV29-1 and TRBJ1-4; no definite D call. The CDR3 sequence is 14 residues long. V was shortened by 5 bases and J by 4 bases, with 14 bases between the two germline ends. Germline CDR1 SQVTM, CDR2 ANQGSEA. Complete variable domain (other parts from reference TRBV29-1 and TRBJ1-4): SAVISQKPSRDICQRGTSLTIQCQVDSQVTMMFWYRQQPGQSLTLIATANQGSEATYESGFVIDKFPISRPNLTFSTLTVSNMSPEDSSIYLCSVLLPRDNEKLFFGSGTQLSVL.

The CDR3 DNA sequence: TGTGCCAGCGGGAGCGGATCGTACAATGAGCAGTTCTTC. Protein: CASGSGSYNEQFF. J is TRBJ2-1 and V is TRBV6-6; possible D gene TRBD2, 5 bases. Deletions cut 8 bases from V and 4 bases from J, with 12 bases between. Germline values: CDR1 MNHNY, CDR2 SVGAGI (reference sequence). The CDR3 sequence is 13 residues long.

V gene TRBV14 combines with J gene TRBJ2-1, with D possibly matching TRBD2 (7 bases). This CDR3 comprises 15 residues. Germline assignment: CDR1 SGHDN and CDR2 FVKESK. The V and J ends lost 4 bases and 3 bases respectively, with 13 bases between them. The CDR3 loop is CASSPRGAYYNEQFF. Here the CDR3 DNA reads TGTGCCAGCAGCCCCCGGGGGGCTTACTACAATGAGCAGTTCTTC.

This clone appeared once. This sequence joins TRBV6-5 and TRBJ1-5; 9 positions agree with TRBD1. V lost 6 bases to trimming and J lost 4 bases; unmatched junction nucleotides: 4. This CDR3 has 14 residues. The germline V gene encodes CDR1 MNHEY and CDR2 SVGAGI. In DNA, the CDR3 is TGTGCCAGCAGACAGGACAGGGGAAATCAGCCCCAGCATTTT. This encodes CASRQDRGNQPQHF.

The DNA for the CDR3 is TGCGCCAGCACATACTCGGGACAGGGCTCCTACGAGCAGTACTTC. This sequence encodes CASTYSGQGSYEQYF. This chain uses TRBV5-1 with TRBJ2-7; 9 nucleotides agree with TRBD1. The CDR3 consists of 15 residues. Losses at the gene ends were 6 bases for V and 0 bases for J; bases not matched to a gene: 7. CDR1 and CDR2 from the germline V gene are SGHRS and YFSETQ. Together with reference TRBV5-1 and TRBJ2-7, the CDR3 gives the full variable domain: KAGVTQTPRYLIKTRGQQVTLSCSPISGHRSVSWYQQTPGQGLQFLFEYFSETQRNKGNFPGRFSGRQFSNSRSEMNVSTLELGDSALYLCASTYSGQGSYEQYFGPGTRLTVT.

This chain uses TRBV19 with TRBJ2-5, with TRBD2 identical over 10 bases. Gene TRBJ2-7 matches the end of the DNA better, so the J call may be wrong. CDR1 and CDR2 from the germline V gene are LNHDA and SQIVND (reference sequence). The CDR3 sequence is 16 residues long. The CDR3 is CASSGFRSGRSYEQYF. CDR3 coding DNA: TGTGCCAGTAGTGGGTTTCGTAGCGGGAGGTCCTACGAGCAGTACTTC.

The rearrangement links TRBV5-1 to TRBJ2-3, with D hard to call. There are 14 residues in the CDR3. Germline-derived CDR1 and CDR2 are SGHRS and YFSETQ. Trimming stripped 4 bases from V and 3 bases from J, with 12 bases between. The CDR3 sequence is CASSPQAYTDTQYF. As DNA, the CDR3 is TGCGCCAGCAGCCCCCAGGCCTATACAGATACGCAGTATTTT.

The rearrangement links TRBV19 to TRBJ1-3; 7 bases map to TRBD1. V lost 6 bases to trimming and J lost 5 bases; unmatched junction nucleotides: 7. Germline V gene sequence: CDR1 LNHDA, CDR2 SQIVND (reference sequence). This CDR3 spans 14 amino acids. CDR3 DNA: TGTGCCAGTAGCCTTTCAGGGGGTCGAAACACCATATATTTT. It specifies CASSLSGGRNTIYF.

The V gene is TRBV6-5, the J gene TRBJ2-7, with TRBD1 as a possible D gene (6 bases). The ends were cut back, 5 bases at V and 0 bases at J, with 14 bases in the middle. Germline V gene sequence: CDR1 MNHEY, CDR2 SVGAGI. The CDR3 length is 15 residues. The CDR3 region is CASSPRTDSSYEQYF. CDR3 in DNA: TGTGCCAGCAGTCCCAGGACAGATAGCTCCTACGAGCAGTACTTC.

The rearrangement joins TRBV19 to TRBJ2-5; the D gene is possibly TRBD2 (5 bases). CDR1 is LNHDA, CDR2 SQIVND, per germline (reference sequence). The length of the CDR3 is 15 residues. Trimming shortened V by 3 bases and J by 5 bases, and 16 bases separated the two germline ends. CDR3 loop: CASSMTGGPGETQYF. DNA for the CDR3: TGTGCCAGTAGTATGACCGGCGGGCCGGGGGAGACCCAGTACTTC.

The chain links TRBV5-1 to TRBJ2-6, with 11 bases matching TRBD2. The CDR3 covers 20 residues. V dropped 4 bases and J dropped 0; count of bases not matched to a gene: 12. The germline V gene encodes CDR1 SGHRS and CDR2 YFSETQ. The CDR3 region has the DNA TGCGCCAGCAGCCCGAGGGGTCTAGCGGGAGGAATCTCTGGGGCCAACGTCCTGACTTTC. It translates to CASSPRGLAGGISGANVLTF.

This clone is a singleton in its sample. The J gene is TRBJ1-5, the V gene TRBV6-1, with a tentative D call TRBD1 (5 bases). The CDR3 loop spans 13 amino acids. V was shortened by 8 bases and J by 3 bases, with 11 bases between the two germline ends. Germline CDR1 MNHNS, CDR2 SASEGT. Here the CDR3 reads CASADTVNQPQHF. The DNA of the CDR3 is TGTGCCAGCGCGGACACAGTCAATCAGCCCCAGCATTTT.

The J gene is TRBJ2-7, the V gene TRBV2, with 9 bases lining up with TRBD2. The CDR3 sequence is 13 residues long. With V trimmed by 4 bases and J by 11 bases, 9 bases remained unmatched. CDR1 SNHLY and CDR2 FYNNEI come from the germline V gene. In DNA, the CDR3 is TGTGCCAGCAGTGGGGCGGGAGGGCCTGGCGAGTACTTC. The encoded protein is CASSGAGGPGEYF. Looking up the rest from reference TRBV2 and TRBJ2-7 gives the full variable domain: EPEVTQTPSHQVTQMGQEVILRCVPISNHLYFYWYRQILGQKVEFLVSFYNNEISEKSEIFDDQFSVERPDGSNFTLKIRSTKLEDSAMYFCASSGAGGPGEYFGPGTRLTVT.

The chain uses TRBV19 and TRBJ1-6, with D possibly matching TRBD1 (5 bases). Germline CDR1 and CDR2: LNHDA and SQIVND (reference sequence). The CDR3 runs to 17 residues. V was pared by 5 bases and J by 5 bases, with 19 bases between. In nucleotides, the CDR3 is TGTGCCAGTAGTTCACCCCCCGGGACTTCTAATAATTCACCCCTCCACTTT. Translated, it gives CASSSPPGTSNNSPLHF.

V usage is TRBV5-1 and J usage is TRBJ2-7; TRBD2 might be the D (5 bases). With 0 bases removed from V and 5 bases from J, the gap between germline ends came to 15 bases. Germline V gene data show CDR1 as SGHRS and CDR2 as YFSETQ. This CDR3 is built from 15 residues. The DNA for the CDR3 is TGCGCCAGCAGCTTGGGCGCGGGTCCGCCCCACGAGCAGTACTTC. Protein sequence: CASSLGAGPPHEQYF.

This clone was counted a single time. The rearrangement joins TRBV27 to TRBJ2-3; D is possibly TRBD2 (5 bases). Germline CDR1 is MNHEY and CDR2 is SMNVEV (reference sequence). This CDR3 comprises 13 residues. V lost 8 bases and J lost 4, with 13 bases in between. The CDR3 protein is CASGWGVSDTQYF. The CDR3 region has the DNA TGTGCCAGCGGGTGGGGAGTGTCAGATACGCAGTATTTT.

The chain carries TRBV29-1 and TRBJ2-1; 10 nucleotides agree with TRBD1. The CDR3 runs to 16 residues. The junction had 8 bases not matched to a gene; V was cut back by 2 bases and J by 4 bases. Germline V CDR1 and CDR2: SQVTM, ANQGSEA. CDR3 amino acids: CSVEFGGQGIYNEQFF. The CDR3 DNA reads TGCAGCGTTGAATTTGGGGGACAGGGGATATACAATGAGCAGTTCTTC.

CDR3 coding DNA: TGTGCCAGCAGCCCCCCATACATGAACACTGAAGCTTTCTTT. Translating gives CASSPPYMNTEAFF. The J gene is TRBJ1-1, the V gene TRBV5-6; D unresolved. The CDR3 has 14 amino acids. V was cut by 4 bases and J by 0 bases, with 10 bases left in between. The germline gives CDR1 SGHDT, CDR2 YYEEEE.

V and J are TRBV5-1 and TRBJ1-6; 7 nucleotides align to TRBD1. Germline CDR1 SGHRS, CDR2 YFSETQ. The CDR3 contains 16 residues. V gave up 2 bases and J gave up 0 bases; unmatched junction bases: 2. The CDR3 sequence is CASSLQGSSYNSPLHF. The CDR3 nucleotides are TGCGCCAGCAGCTTACAGGGGAGCTCCTATAATTCACCCCTCCACTTT. The whole variable domain, filled in from reference TRBV5-1 and TRBJ1-6, reads KAGVTQTPRYLIKTRGQQVTLSCSPISGHRSVSWYQQTPGQGLQFLFEYFSETQRNKGNFPGRFSGRQFSNSRSEMNVSTLELGDSALYLCASSLQGSSYNSPLHFGNGTRLTVT.

The rearrangement uses TRBV4-1 and TRBJ2-7; D is ambiguous. The CDR3 extends over 14 amino acids. CDR1 MGHRA and CDR2 YSYEKL come from the germline V gene. V lost 5 bases and J 0 bases, leaving 11 bases between the germline ends. The CDR3, as DNA: TGCGCCAGCAGCGTACAGTTCCTCTCCTACGAGCAGTACTTC. Amino acid sequence: CASSVQFLSYEQYF.

This clone turned up a few times. The chain is built from TRBV7-8 and TRBJ1-2; D gene uncertain. The CDR3 sequence is 14 residues long. CDR1 SGHVS and CDR2 FQNEAQ come from the germline V gene. V was shortened by 3 bases and J by 11 bases, with 19 bases between the two germline ends. CDR3 protein: CASSLTALQRGYTF. The CDR3, as DNA: TGTGCCAGCAGCTTGACCGCATTACAAAGAGGATACACCTTC.

As DNA, the CDR3 is TGTGCCAGCAGCCCACTTTGGACGGCTGAAGCTTTCTTT. Translating it yields CASSPLWTAEAFF. This rearrangement joins TRBV6-6 to TRBJ1-1; D is undetermined. The length of the CDR3 is 13 residues. Looked up from germline, CDR1 is MNHNY and CDR2 is SVGAGI (reference sequence). V lost 6 bases to trimming and J lost 6 bases, with 14 bases between them.